The 10 T cell receptor beta chains below come from one sample, sequenced in a study of OX40 agonist ivuxolimab in advanced cancers. The method was immunoSEQ multiplex PCR; TCRdb's version includes in-frame clones alone and lacks a portion of them. The sample yields around 70,000 clones, around 80% seen once. Material: CD4+ or CD8+ T cells sorted from blood, obtained in a trial of the OX40 agonist ivuxolimab. The receptors come from an adult with an advanced solid tumor such as melanoma, head and neck, liver or kidney cancer.

The V and J genes are TRBV9 and TRBJ2-2; D is perhaps TRBD2 (6 bases). The V and J ends lost 0 bases and 1 base respectively, with 7 bases between them. The CDR3 runs 15 residues. Germline loops: CDR1 SGDLS, CDR2 YYNGEE. The CDR3 here is CASSVVSGNTGELFF. CDR3 DNA: TGTGCCAGCAGCGTAGTTAGCGGGAACACCGGGGAGCTGTTTTTT.

This clone is medium-sized (0.01 to 0.1%) by share. The chain carries TRBV5-1 and TRBJ2-7, with 9 bases identical to TRBD1. Germline V gives CDR1 SGHRS, CDR2 YFSETQ. Trimming removed 3 bases from V and 7 bases from J; junction bases left unmatched: 14. The CDR3 spans 16 residues. The CDR3 region is CASSSDPGTGKQEQYF. The CDR3 bases are TGCGCCAGCAGCTCCGACCCCGGGACAGGGAAACAAGAGCAGTACTTC.

The rearrangement links TRBV2 to TRBJ2-2; TRBD1 is a possible D gene (5 bases). CDR1 and CDR2 (germline): SNHLY, FYNNEI. The V end was cut by 4 bases, the J end by 4 bases, with 19 bases between. The CDR3 runs to 17 residues. The CDR3 loop reads CASSVQAGNVGTGELFF. The CDR3 nucleotides are TGTGCCAGCAGTGTGCAGGCAGGGAATGTTGGCACCGGGGAGCTGTTTTTT.

This rearrangement joins TRBV6-6 to TRBJ2-5, with unresolved D. The germline V gene has CDR1 MNHNY and CDR2 SVGAGI (reference sequence). V lost 4 bases and J lost 1, with 13 bases in between. The CDR3 is 15 residues long. The CDR3 DNA sequence: TGTGCCAGCAGTTCCCCGGACGGCACCCAAGAGACCCAGTACTTC. Amino acid sequence: CASSSPDGTQETQYF.

The chain employs TRBV25-1 and TRBJ2-2, with a tentative D call TRBD2 (5 bases). The ends were cut back, 1 base at V and 6 bases at J, with 9 bases in the middle. Germline values: CDR1 MGHDK, CDR2 SYGVNS. CDR3 length equals 14 residues. CDR3 coding DNA: TGTGCCAGCAGTGAATCCGGGGTCCCCGGGGAGCTGTTTTTT. This gives the protein CASSESGVPGELFF.

The chain couples TRBV21-1 to TRBJ2-5; no check of the table's D call, TRBD2, against the DNA was made. TRBV21-1 is flagged as a pseudogene. The CDR3 has 15 residues. The CDR3 DNA reads as TGTGCCAGCAGCTGGTCAGCGGAATTTAAAGAGACCCAGTACTTC. It specifies CASSWSAEFKETQYF.

The chain links TRBV11-2 to TRBJ2-1, with no clear D. V shed 1 base and J shed 6 bases, with 7 bases lying between them. This CDR3 has 13 residues. Germline CDR1 SGHAT, CDR2 FQNNGV. The CDR3 sequence is CASSLAGVNEQFF. The DNA of the CDR3 is TGTGCCAGCAGCTTAGCAGGAGTCAATGAGCAGTTCTTC.

The chain recombines TRBV29-1 with TRBJ2-3, with 7 bases matching TRBD1. V was clipped by 1 base and J by 3 bases; unmatched bases: 7. Germline CDR1 reads SQVTM; CDR2 reads ANQGSEA. There are 15 residues in the CDR3. The CDR3 loop is CSVEVGGQRTDTQYF. Written as DNA, the CDR3 is TGCAGCGTTGAAGTAGGGGGACAGAGGACAGATACGCAGTATTTT.

The chain couples TRBV23-1 to TRBJ2-7, with 7 bases identical to TRBD2. TRBV23-1 is classed as an ORF, of uncertain function. V was clipped by 0 bases and J by 0 bases; unmatched bases: 23. The CDR3 sequence is 22 residues long. CDR3 sequence reads: CASSQSLERSKGGSNTSYEQYF. CDR3 DNA sequence: TGCGCCAGCAGTCAATCGCTGGAGAGGTCAAAGGGCGGGAGTAACACCTCCTACGAGCAGTACTTC.

CDR3 bases: TGTGCCAGCAGGCGGGACAGGGGGACTGAAGCTTTCTTT. Translated, it gives CASRRDRGTEAFF. This chain links TRBV5-4 with TRBJ1-1, with 11 bases fitting TRBD1. Germline V gene lookup returns CDR1 SGHNT and CDR2 YYREEE (reference sequence). The V and J ends lost 5 bases and 5 bases, in that order; junction bases with no gene match: 2. The CDR3 consists of 13 residues.